Following are 24 T cell receptor beta chains from one sample sequenced in a study of shared clonotypes between healthy human individuals. TCRdb's table, derived via immunoSEQ multiplex PCR, lists solely in-frame clones and lacks some. The data contain around 600,000 clones, approximately 97% of them singletons. What was sequenced was naive CD4+ T cells sorted from blood. Subset denoted: CD45RA+ positively selected. The receptors originated from a woman aged 30 to 39 in good health.

The rearrangement joins TRBV4-2 to TRBJ2-2; D unclear. CDR1 and CDR2 from the germline V gene are LGHNA and YNFKEQ. This CDR3 contains 15 residues. The V and J ends lost 1 base and 2 bases respectively, with 8 bases between them. The CDR3 DNA follows: TGTGCCAGCAGCCAAGTTGCGACCAACACCGGGGAGCTGTTTTTT. Its protein product is CASSQVATNTGELFF.

The chain joins TRBV15 to TRBJ2-5; 9 bases are a match to TRBD1. The J call may be in error: the DNA end matches TRBJ2-7 better. The CDR3 is 16 amino acids. In germline, CDR1 is LNHNV, CDR2 YYDKDF (reference sequence). As DNA, the CDR3 is TGTGCCACCAGCAGAGATCCTGGACAGGGGCGCTACGAGCAGTACTTC. Translating gives CATSRDPGQGRYEQYF.

This clone was picked up a small number of times. The CDR3 protein is CASSLGVEGASTDTQYF. CDR3 nucleotides: TGCGCCAGCAGCTTGGGGGTTGAAGGTGCTAGCACAGATACGCAGTATTTT. The genes are TRBV5-1 and TRBJ2-3; no clear D. Germline assignment: CDR1 SGHRS and CDR2 YFSETQ. The V end lost 0 bases, the J end lost 0 bases, and 14 bases lay between the germline ends. CDR3 length: 17 residues.

The chain joins TRBV6-1 to TRBJ1-5; D call uncertain. This CDR3 has 15 residues. Trimming took off 0 bases at V and 2 bases at J, with 8 bases between the two ends. Germline CDR1 is MNHNS and CDR2 is SASEGT. Here the CDR3 DNA reads TGTGCCAGCAGTGAAGCAGGGATGGGCAATCAGCCCCAGCATTTT. Its translation: CASSEAGMGNQPQHF.

This chain connects TRBV5-1 to TRBJ2-6; tentatively, D is TRBD1 (6 bases). The V end lost 0 bases, the J end lost 3 bases, and 10 bases lay between the germline ends. CDR1 is SGHRS and CDR2 is YFSETQ in the germline V gene. CDR3 length equals 16 residues. CDR3 amino acids: CASSLAQTGGANVLTF. CDR3 DNA sequence: TGCGCCAGCAGCTTGGCGCAGACAGGTGGGGCCAACGTCCTGACTTTC. The full variable domain, with the rest looked up from reference TRBV5-1 and TRBJ2-6, is KAGVTQTPRYLIKTRGQQVTLSCSPISGHRSVSWYQQTPGQGLQFLFEYFSETQRNKGNFPGRFSGRQFSNSRSEMNVSTLELGDSALYLCASSLAQTGGANVLTFGAGSRLTVL.

The chain has TRBV10-3 and TRBJ1-1; unclear D gene. Germline V CDR1 and CDR2: ENHRY, SYGVKD. CDR3 length: 13 amino acids. The germline V and J ends were trimmed by 0 bases and 4 bases, with 6 bases remaining between them. The CDR3 DNA reads as TGTGCCATCAGTGAGTCAGGCGTCACTGAAGCTTTCTTT. It is translated as CAISESGVTEAFF.

This chain links TRBV7-2 with TRBJ2-7; TRBD2 aligns across 9 bases. This CDR3 is built from 16 residues. Germline loops: CDR1 SGHTA, CDR2 FQGNSA. With 0 bases clipped from V and 2 bases from J, the junction kept 5 bases outside the gene matches. The CDR3 spells CASSLASLAGAYEQYF. Written as DNA, the CDR3 is TGTGCCAGCAGCTTAGCGAGTTTAGCGGGAGCCTACGAGCAGTACTTC.

V usage is TRBV10-3 and J usage is TRBJ1-1, with D possibly TRBD1 on 6 matching bases. Germline CDR1 reads ENHRY; CDR2 reads SYGVKD. V lost 10 bases and J 4 bases, leaving 16 bases between the germline ends. The CDR3 consists of 13 residues. The CDR3 region is CATRRGSGTEAFF. The CDR3 nucleotides read TGTGCCACCAGAAGGGGGTCAGGCACTGAAGCTTTCTTT.

About this clone: The identical CDR3 is also encoded by other nucleotide sequences in the sample. This sequence joins TRBV7-9 and TRBJ2-7; 8 nucleotides align to TRBD1. After removal of 5 bases from V and 1 base from J, the junction contained 4 bases not matched to a gene. Germline CDR1 SEHNR, CDR2 FQNEAQ (reference sequence). The CDR3 runs 14 residues. CDR3 in amino acids: CASSVRDRSYEQYF. CDR3 in DNA: TGTGCCAGCAGCGTCCGGGACAGGTCCTACGAGCAGTACTTC.

The chain links TRBV11-2 to TRBJ2-7; the D gene is possibly TRBD2 (6 bases). Germline V gene sequence: CDR1 SGHAT, CDR2 FQNNGV. This CDR3 is built from 16 residues. Trimming removed 2 bases at V and 7 bases at J, with 21 bases between. CDR3 DNA sequence: TGTGCCAGCAGCTTATCTATTTGGGGACCCGGACTAGAGCAGTACTTC. Its translation: CASSLSIWGPGLEQYF.

The chain is built from TRBV6-6 and TRBJ1-3; D not certain. The CDR3 extends over 16 amino acids. Trimming pared 2 bases from V and 0 bases from J, leaving 11 bases between. Germline CDR1 is MNHNY and CDR2 is SVGAGI (reference sequence). The CDR3 here is CASSYGTLNSGNTIYF. The CDR3 nucleotides read TGTGCCAGCAGTTACGGCACACTAAACTCTGGAAACACCATATATTTT.

The rearrangement uses TRBV5-4 and TRBJ1-5, with a possible D match to TRBD1 (6 bases). V dropped 4 bases and J dropped 7 bases, with 21 bases sitting between them. CDR1 is SGHNT, CDR2 YYREEE, per germline (reference sequence). The CDR3 is 16 residues long. The CDR3 DNA sequence: TGTGCCAGCAGCCGTGACGGAGGGGGAATAGGCCAGCCCCAGCATTTT. This gives the protein CASSRDGGGIGQPQHF.

The rearrangement links TRBV10-3 to TRBJ1-1; a possible D gene is TRBD1 (5 bases). Germline V lookup: CDR1 ENHRY, CDR2 SYGVKD. V dropped 0 bases and J dropped 0 bases, with 11 bases sitting between them. The CDR3 is 16 residues long. In DNA form, the CDR3 reads TGTGCCATCAGTGAGTCATGGGGCAGCCTGAACACTGAAGCTTTCTTT. Translating it yields CAISESWGSLNTEAFF.

The chain carries TRBV11-3 and TRBJ2-1; TRBD2 agrees at 8 bases. Germline CDR1 is SGHNT and CDR2 is YENEEA. V was pared by 5 bases and J by 8 bases, with 14 bases of the junction left unmatched. The CDR3 has 16 amino acids. CDR3 coding DNA: TGTGCCAGCAGCCGCACGGGACTAGGAGGTGGGGATGAGCAGTTCTTC. It codes for CASSRTGLGGGDEQFF.

This sequence joins TRBV28 and TRBJ2-7; no clear D gene. The length of the CDR3 is 13 residues. The germline gives CDR1 MDHEN, CDR2 SYDVKM. The V end was cut by 6 bases, the J end by 1 base, with 10 bases between. CDR3 region: CASSPWVSYEQYF. The CDR3 region has the DNA TGTGCCAGCAGCCCGTGGGTATCCTACGAGCAGTACTTC.

J is TRBJ2-7 and V is TRBV5-1; no definite D call. The CDR3 is 13 amino acids. V lost 0 bases and J 6 bases, leaving 10 bases between the germline ends. Germline loops: CDR1 SGHRS, CDR2 YFSETQ. This chain's CDR3 is CASSLGDSSEQYF. CDR3 coding DNA: TGCGCCAGCAGCTTGGGCGACTCGTCCGAGCAGTACTTC.

CDR3 coding DNA: TGTGCCAGCAGCTTTGGGACTAGCGGAGACTACGAGCAGTACTTC. It codes for CASSFGTSGDYEQYF. The J gene is TRBJ2-5, the V gene TRBV11-1, with TRBD2 identical over 11 bases. The J call may not be correct, given that the DNA end is closer to TRBJ2-7. The CDR3 is 15 residues long. The germline V gene encodes CDR1 SGHAT and CDR2 FQDESV (reference sequence).

The chain recombines TRBV7-9 with TRBJ2-5, with D unclear. Trimming cost V 5 bases and J 4 bases, with 8 bases left between them. The germline V gene has CDR1 SEHNR and CDR2 FQNEAQ (reference sequence). The CDR3 sequence is 12 residues long. The CDR3 nucleotides read TGTGCCAGCAGCGGAAGGGCAGAGACCCAGTACTTC. Its protein is CASSGRAETQYF.

The chain has TRBV5-1 and TRBJ2-7; D gene uncertain. Trimming took 1 base from V and 0 from J, leaving 11 bases between them. The CDR3 loop spans 15 amino acids. Looked up from germline, CDR1 is SGHRS and CDR2 is YFSETQ. CDR3 DNA: TGCGCCAGCAGCTTGACCACCCAGGTCTCCTACGAGCAGTACTTC. Translated: CASSLTTQVSYEQYF.

The chain links TRBV5-1 to TRBJ2-2; 8 bases agree with TRBD2. Trimming took 0 bases from V and 3 from J; bases not matched to a gene: 4. This CDR3 is built from 16 residues. CDR1 is SGHRS and CDR2 is YFSETQ in the germline V gene. The CDR3 nucleotides are TGCGCCAGCAGCTTGGTTGGCGGGAGGTACACCGGGGAGCTGTTTTTT. Encoded protein: CASSLVGGRYTGELFF. The full variable domain, completed using reference TRBV5-1 and TRBJ2-2, is KAGVTQTPRYLIKTRGQQVTLSCSPISGHRSVSWYQQTPGQGLQFLFEYFSETQRNKGNFPGRFSGRQFSNSRSEMNVSTLELGDSALYLCASSLVGGRYTGELFFGEGSRLTVL.

A note on this clone: The identical CDR3 is also encoded by other nucleotide sequences in the sample. V and J are TRBV27 and TRBJ2-2, with a tentative D call TRBD2 (5 bases). The V gene lost 3 bases and the J gene lost 3 bases, with 8 bases spanning the gap. Germline values: CDR1 MNHEY, CDR2 SMNVEV (reference sequence). This CDR3 contains 14 residues. CDR3 residues: CASSLRGYTGELFF. The DNA for the CDR3 is TGTGCCAGCAGTTTGAGAGGGTACACCGGGGAGCTGTTTTTT.

This chain connects TRBV28 to TRBJ1-5, with a possible D match to TRBD1 (6 bases). Germline V gives CDR1 MDHEN, CDR2 SYDVKM. The CDR3 is 16 amino acids. V lost 5 bases to trimming and J lost 6 bases, with 20 bases between them. The CDR3 loop is CASSHSSRGSFQPQHF. The CDR3 coding sequence is TGTGCCAGCAGTCATTCATCCAGGGGTTCTTTTCAGCCCCAGCATTTT.

This clone has just a few counts. V gene TRBV28 combines with J gene TRBJ1-2, with 7 positions matching TRBD1. V lost 3 bases and J lost 8; bases outside the gene matches: 6. There are 13 residues in the CDR3. The germline V gene has CDR1 MDHEN and CDR2 SYDVKM. CDR3 residues: CASSFGDREGYTF. CDR3 DNA: TGTGCCAGCAGTTTTGGTGACAGGGAAGGCTACACCTTC.

The V and J genes are TRBV5-1 and TRBJ1-1; 8 bases fit TRBD1. Germline CDR1 reads SGHRS; CDR2 reads YFSETQ. V was clipped by 0 bases and J by 6 bases; unmatched bases: 4. This CDR3 has 14 residues. The CDR3 here is CASSLARGLAEAFF. The DNA of the CDR3 is TGCGCCAGCAGCTTGGCCAGGGGGCTGGCTGAAGCTTTCTTT.